This T cell receptor beta chain is drawn from a study of type 1 regulatory T cells. Study-level information: T-allo10 is a Tr1-enriched, alloantigen-specific CD4 T cell product made in vitro. Study findings and constraints: Compared with non-type 1 regulatory T cells, type 1 regulatory T cells showed a more restricted TCR repertoire.

Germline V CDR1 and CDR2: LNHDA, SQIVND (reference sequence). The CDR3 extends over 14 amino acids. V dropped 6 bases and J dropped 4; count of bases not matched to a gene: 5. TCRdb called the reads again in MiXCR, with one record for every CDR3 protein. The data contain about 62,000 distinct CDR3 sequences, approximately 67% of them seen just once; the ten biggest clones take up over 1.5%. As to this clonotype: What it binds is unknown.

Sequenced material: cultured non-Tr1 T cells, either the whole culture or a sorted T cell fraction (not recorded which). This clonotype was sampled from a human donor in good health. V and J are TRBV19 and TRBJ2-1; TRBD2 agrees at 8 bases. The CDR3 loop is CASRPAGGYNEQFF. CDR3 bases: TGTGCCAGTAGACCCGCGGGAGGTTACAATGAGCAGTTCTTC. The full variable domain, rest sourced from reference TRBV19 and TRBJ2-1, is DGGITQSPKYLFRKEGQNVTLSCEQNLNHDAMYWYRQDPGQGLRLIYYSQIVNDFQKGDIAEGYSVSREKKESFPLTVTSAQKNPTAFYLCASRPAGGYNEQFFGPGTRLTVL.